This TCR beta chain was captured in a study of shared clonotypes between healthy human individuals. Study overall: Researchers assigned three CD4 naive, three CD4 memory, two CD8 naive and one CD8 memory plate to each donor.

Genomic DNA from each subset was divided evenly over several immunoSEQ plates. The table came from immunoSEQ multiplex PCR; TCRdb's copy has only in-frame clones and leaves some out. Of a few million clones listed, around 93% are singletons. Naivety among CD8 cells was defined by CD45RO negativity and positive CCR7 selection, thereby excluding terminally differentiated effector memory CD45RA+ cells. Germline trimming cut 3 bases from V and 6 bases from J; bases unmatched to any gene: 6. The germline CDR1 and CDR2 sequences are SGDLS and YYNGEE. This CDR3 is built from 13 residues. This clonotype originated in a man aged 18 to 30 in good health. Some clones in this sample may be carry-over from other donors' samples. Sequenced material: naive CD8+ T cells from PBMCs. V gene TRBV9 combines with J gene TRBJ2-7; 7 bases fit TRBD1. The CDR3 DNA is TGTGCCAGCAGCGGACAGGGAACCGCCGAGCAGTACTTC. Encoded protein: CASSGQGTAEQYF.